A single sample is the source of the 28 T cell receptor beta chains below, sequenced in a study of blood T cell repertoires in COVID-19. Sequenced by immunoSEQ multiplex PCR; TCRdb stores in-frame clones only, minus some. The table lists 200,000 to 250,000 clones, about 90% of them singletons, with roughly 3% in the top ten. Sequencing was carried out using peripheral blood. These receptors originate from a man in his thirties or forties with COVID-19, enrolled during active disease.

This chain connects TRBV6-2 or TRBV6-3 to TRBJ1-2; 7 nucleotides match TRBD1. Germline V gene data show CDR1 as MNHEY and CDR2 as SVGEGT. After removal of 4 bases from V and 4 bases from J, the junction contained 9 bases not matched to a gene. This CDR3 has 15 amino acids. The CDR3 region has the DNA TGTGCCAGCAGTTGGGGACAGTCGACTCCCTATGGCTACACCTTC. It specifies CASSWGQSTPYGYTF.

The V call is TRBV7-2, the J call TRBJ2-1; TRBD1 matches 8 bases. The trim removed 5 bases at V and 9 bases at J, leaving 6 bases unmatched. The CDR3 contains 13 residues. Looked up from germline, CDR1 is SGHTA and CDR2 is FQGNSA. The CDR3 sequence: CASSPTGAGEQFF. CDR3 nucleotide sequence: TGTGCCAGCAGCCCGACAGGGGCCGGTGAGCAGTTCTTC. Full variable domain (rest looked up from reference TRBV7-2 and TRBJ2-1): GAGVSQSPSNKVTEKGKDVELRCDPISGHTALYWYRQSLGQGLEFLIYFQGNSAPDKSGLPSDRFSAERTGGSVSTLTIQRTQQEDSAVYLCASSPTGAGEQFFGPGTRLTVL.

For the CDR3, the DNA is TGTGCCAGTAGTCGAGGACAAGGGACTGAAGCTTTCTTT. Encoded protein: CASSRGQGTEAFF. V is TRBV19 and J is TRBJ1-1; weak D call: TRBD1 (5 bases). The CDR3 runs 13 residues. Germline V gives CDR1 LNHDA, CDR2 SQIVND (reference sequence). V lost 5 bases to trimming and J lost 5 bases, with 12 bases between them.

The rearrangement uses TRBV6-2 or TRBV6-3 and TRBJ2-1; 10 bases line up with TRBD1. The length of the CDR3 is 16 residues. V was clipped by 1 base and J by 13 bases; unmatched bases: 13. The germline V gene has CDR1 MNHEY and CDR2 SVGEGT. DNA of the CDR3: TGTGCCAGCAGTTACTTAGGGACAGGGGAAGTTTCATCCCAGTTCTTC. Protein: CASSYLGTGEVSSQFF.

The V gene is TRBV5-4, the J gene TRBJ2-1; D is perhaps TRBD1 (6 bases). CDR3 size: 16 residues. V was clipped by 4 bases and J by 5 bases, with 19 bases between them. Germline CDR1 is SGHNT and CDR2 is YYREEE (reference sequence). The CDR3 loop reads CASSARANRDDNEQFF. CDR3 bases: TGTGCCAGCAGCGCCCGGGCCAACAGGGACGACAATGAGCAGTTCTTC.

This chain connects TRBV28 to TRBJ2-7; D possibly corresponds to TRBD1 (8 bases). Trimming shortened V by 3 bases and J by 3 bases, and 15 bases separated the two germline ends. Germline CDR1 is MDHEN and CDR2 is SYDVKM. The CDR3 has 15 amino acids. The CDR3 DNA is TGTGCCAGCAGTTTTCAAACAGGGGGGGTCTACGAGCAGTACTTC. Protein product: CASSFQTGGVYEQYF.

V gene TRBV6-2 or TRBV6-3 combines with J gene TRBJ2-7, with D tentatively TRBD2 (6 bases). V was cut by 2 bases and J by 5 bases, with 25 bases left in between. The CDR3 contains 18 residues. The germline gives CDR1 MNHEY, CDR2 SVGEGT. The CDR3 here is CASSYTPRLAGRSNEQYF. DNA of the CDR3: TGTGCCAGCAGTTACACCCCGCGACTCGCGGGACGAAGCAACGAGCAGTACTTC.

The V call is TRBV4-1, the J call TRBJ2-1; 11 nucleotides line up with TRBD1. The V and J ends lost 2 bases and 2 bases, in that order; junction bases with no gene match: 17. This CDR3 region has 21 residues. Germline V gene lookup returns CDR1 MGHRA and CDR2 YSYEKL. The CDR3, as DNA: TGCGCCAGCAGCCAATGGGCTGGTAGGACAGGGGGCCATGGCACCTACAATGAGCAGTTCTTC. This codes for CASSQWAGRTGGHGTYNEQFF.

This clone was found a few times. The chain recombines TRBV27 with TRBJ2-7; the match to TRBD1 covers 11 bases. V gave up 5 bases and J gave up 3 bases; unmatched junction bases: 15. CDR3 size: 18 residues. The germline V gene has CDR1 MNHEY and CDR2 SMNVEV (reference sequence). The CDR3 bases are TGTGCCAGCAGTACTCGGACAGGGGGCATCCCACTGGGCTACGAGCAGTACTTC. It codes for CASSTRTGGIPLGYEQYF.

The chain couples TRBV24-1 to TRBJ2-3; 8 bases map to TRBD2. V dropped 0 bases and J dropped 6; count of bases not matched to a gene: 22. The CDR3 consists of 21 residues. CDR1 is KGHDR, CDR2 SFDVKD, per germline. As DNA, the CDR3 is TGTGCCACCAGTGATTTGCTTGCCCCAAGGACTAGCCCCCGGCGGTGCGATACGCAGTATTTT. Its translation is CATSDLLAPRTSPRRCDTQYF.

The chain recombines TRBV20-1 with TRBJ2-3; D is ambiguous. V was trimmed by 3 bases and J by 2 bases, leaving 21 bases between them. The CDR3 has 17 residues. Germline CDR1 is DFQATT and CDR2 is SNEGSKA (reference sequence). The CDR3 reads CSASAAFARTSTDTQYF. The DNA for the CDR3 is TGCAGTGCTAGTGCCGCCTTCGCGCGAACTTCCACAGATACGCAGTATTTT.

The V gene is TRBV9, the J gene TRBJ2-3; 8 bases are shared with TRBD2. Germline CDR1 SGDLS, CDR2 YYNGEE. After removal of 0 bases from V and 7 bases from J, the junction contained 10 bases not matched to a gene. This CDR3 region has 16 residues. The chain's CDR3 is CASSVATGAGENTQYF. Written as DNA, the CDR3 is TGTGCCAGCAGCGTAGCTACAGGAGCGGGAGAAAATACGCAGTATTTT. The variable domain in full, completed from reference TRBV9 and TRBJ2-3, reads DSGVTQTPKHLITATGQRVTLRCSPRSGDLSVYWYQQSLDQGLQFLIQYYNGEERAKGNILERFSAQQFPDLHSELNLSSLELGDSALYFCASSVATGAGENTQYFGPGTRLTVL.

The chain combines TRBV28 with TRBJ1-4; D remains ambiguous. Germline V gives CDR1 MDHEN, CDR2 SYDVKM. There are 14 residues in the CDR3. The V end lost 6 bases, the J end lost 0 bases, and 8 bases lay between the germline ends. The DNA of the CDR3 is TGTGCCAGCAGCCTATCCCCAACTAATGAAAAACTGTTTTTT. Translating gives CASSLSPTNEKLFF.

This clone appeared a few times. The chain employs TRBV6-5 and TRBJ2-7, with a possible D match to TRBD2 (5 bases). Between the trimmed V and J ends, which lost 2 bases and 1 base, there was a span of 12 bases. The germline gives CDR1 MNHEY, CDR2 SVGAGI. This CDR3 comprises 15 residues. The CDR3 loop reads CASSYVGEGSYEQYF. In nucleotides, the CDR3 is TGTGCCAGCAGTTACGTCGGGGAAGGTTCCTACGAGCAGTACTTC.

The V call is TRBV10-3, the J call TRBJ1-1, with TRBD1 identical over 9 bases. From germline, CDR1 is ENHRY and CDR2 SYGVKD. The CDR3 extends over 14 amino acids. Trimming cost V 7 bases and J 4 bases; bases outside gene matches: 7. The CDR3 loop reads CAINGQGLITEAFF. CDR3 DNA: TGTGCCATCAATGGACAGGGGTTGATCACTGAAGCTTTCTTT.

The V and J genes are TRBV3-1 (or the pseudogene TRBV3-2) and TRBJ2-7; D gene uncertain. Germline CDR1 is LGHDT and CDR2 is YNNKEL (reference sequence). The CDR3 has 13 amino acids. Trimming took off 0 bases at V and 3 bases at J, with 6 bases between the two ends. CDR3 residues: CASSQDPHYEQYF. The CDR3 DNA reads TGTGCCAGCAGCCAAGATCCCCACTACGAGCAGTACTTC.

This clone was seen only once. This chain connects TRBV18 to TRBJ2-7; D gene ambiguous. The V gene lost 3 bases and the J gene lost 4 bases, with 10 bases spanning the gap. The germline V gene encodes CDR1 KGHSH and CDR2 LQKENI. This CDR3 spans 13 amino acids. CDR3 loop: CASSPPDTYEQYF. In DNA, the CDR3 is TGTGCCAGCTCACCTCCTGACACTTACGAGCAGTACTTC.

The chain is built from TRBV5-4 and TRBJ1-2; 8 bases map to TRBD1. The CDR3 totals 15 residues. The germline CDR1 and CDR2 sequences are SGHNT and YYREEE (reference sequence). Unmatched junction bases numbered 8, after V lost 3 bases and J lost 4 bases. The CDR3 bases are TGTGCCAGCAGCTCTACAGGGGGTGTAAGCTATGGCTACACCTTC. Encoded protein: CASSSTGGVSYGYTF.

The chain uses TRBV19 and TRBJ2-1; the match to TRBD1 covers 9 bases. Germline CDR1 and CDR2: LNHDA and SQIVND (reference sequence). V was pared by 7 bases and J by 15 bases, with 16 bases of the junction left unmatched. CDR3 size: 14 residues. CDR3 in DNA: TGTGCCAGTATCAATTGGGGTGAGGGGGACAGGGTGTTCTTC. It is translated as CASINWGEGDRVFF.

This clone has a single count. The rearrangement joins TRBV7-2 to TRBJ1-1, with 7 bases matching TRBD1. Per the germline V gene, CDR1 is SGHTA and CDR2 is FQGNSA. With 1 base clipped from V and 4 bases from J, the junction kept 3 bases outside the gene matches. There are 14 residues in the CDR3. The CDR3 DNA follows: TGTGCCAGCAGCTTAGTGACAGGGTCCACTGAAGCTTTCTTT. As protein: CASSLVTGSTEAFF.

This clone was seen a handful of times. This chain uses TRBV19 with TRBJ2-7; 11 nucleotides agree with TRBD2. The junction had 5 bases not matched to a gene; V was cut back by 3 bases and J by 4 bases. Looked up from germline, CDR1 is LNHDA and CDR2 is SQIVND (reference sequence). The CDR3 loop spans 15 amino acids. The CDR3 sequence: CASSMGGTSGYEQYF. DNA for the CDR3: TGTGCCAGTAGTATGGGTGGGACTAGCGGATACGAGCAGTACTTC.

Written as DNA, the CDR3 is TGTGCCAGCATACTAAGCACAGGGAGTTGGTCACCCCTCCACTTT. Translated, it gives CASILSTGSWSPLHF. This rearrangement joins TRBV6-5 to TRBJ1-6, with D possibly being TRBD1 (6 bases). The V gene lost 7 bases and the J gene lost 10 bases, with 20 bases spanning the gap. CDR1 and CDR2 (germline): MNHEY, SVGAGI. The CDR3 totals 15 residues.

Here the CDR3 DNA reads TGTGCCAGCTCACCGCGGGGGGCGCCCTACGAGCAGTACTTC. Its protein product is CASSPRGAPYEQYF. The chain joins TRBV18 to TRBJ2-7, with TRBD2 identical over 8 bases. This CDR3 contains 14 residues. V shed 3 bases and J 2 bases; nucleotides not matched to a gene: 3. CDR1 KGHSH and CDR2 LQKENI come from the germline V gene.

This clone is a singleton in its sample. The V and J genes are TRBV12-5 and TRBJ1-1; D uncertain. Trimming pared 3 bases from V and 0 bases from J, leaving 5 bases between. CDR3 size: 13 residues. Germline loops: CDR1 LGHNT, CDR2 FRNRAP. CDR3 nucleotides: TGTGCTAGTGGTTTATCTGTGAACACTGAAGCTTTCTTT. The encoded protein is CASGLSVNTEAFF. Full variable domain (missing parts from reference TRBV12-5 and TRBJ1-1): DARVTQTPRHKVTEMGQEVTMRCQPILGHNTVFWYRQTMMQGLELLAYFRNRAPLDDSGMPKDRFSAEMPDATLATLKIQPSEPRDSAVYFCASGLSVNTEAFFGQGTRLTVV.

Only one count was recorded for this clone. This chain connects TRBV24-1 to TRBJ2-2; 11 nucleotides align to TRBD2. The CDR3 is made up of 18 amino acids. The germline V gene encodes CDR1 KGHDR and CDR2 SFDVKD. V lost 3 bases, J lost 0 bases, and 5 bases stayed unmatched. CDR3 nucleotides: TGTGCCACCAGTGATGCGCTAGCGGGAGGTTCGAACACCGGGGAGCTGTTTTTT. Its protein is CATSDALAGGSNTGELFF.

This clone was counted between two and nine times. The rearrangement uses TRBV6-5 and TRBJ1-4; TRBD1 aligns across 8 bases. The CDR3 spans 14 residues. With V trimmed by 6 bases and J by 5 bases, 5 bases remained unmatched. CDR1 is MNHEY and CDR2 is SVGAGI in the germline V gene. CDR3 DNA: TGTGCCAGCAGCCGCCGGACAGGGAATGAAAAACTGTTTTTT. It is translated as CASSRRTGNEKLFF.

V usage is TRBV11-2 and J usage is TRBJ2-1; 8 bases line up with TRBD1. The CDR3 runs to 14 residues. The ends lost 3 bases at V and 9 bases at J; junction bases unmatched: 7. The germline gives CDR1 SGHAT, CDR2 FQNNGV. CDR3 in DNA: TGTGCCAGCAGCTTCGGACAGGGTGGGGCTGAGCAGTTCTTC. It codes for CASSFGQGGAEQFF.

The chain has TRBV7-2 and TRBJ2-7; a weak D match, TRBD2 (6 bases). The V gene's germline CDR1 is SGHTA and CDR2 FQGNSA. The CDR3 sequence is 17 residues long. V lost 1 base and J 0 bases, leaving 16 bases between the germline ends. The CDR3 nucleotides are TGTGCCAGCAGCTTAGTACGTCTTCGGGAGCTCTCCTACGAGCAGTACTTC. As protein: CASSLVRLRELSYEQYF.